The sequence of this TCR beta chain was determined in a study of blood T cell repertoires in COVID-19. About the study: T cells, B-cell-depleted T cells, or PBMCs supplied cDNA or gDNA.

Per the study methods: The assay estimated nucleated cells by amplifying reference gene primers. The assay was immunoSEQ multiplex PCR, and TCRdb's table has in-frame clones only and misses some. The DNA gave D and trimming, while V, J and clone size come from that table. The sample includes 250,000 to 300,000 clones, around 90% of them seen just once. Germline-derived CDR1 and CDR2 are SGHTS and YDEGEE. The CDR3 consists of 14 residues. V lost 3 bases, J lost 13 bases, and 8 bases stayed unmatched. This clonotype was sampled from a woman aged 25 to 39 who had recovered from COVID-19. The chain couples TRBV5-8 to TRBJ1-6, with 9 bases fitting TRBD1. The sequenced material came from PBMCs or T cells enriched from blood (not recorded which). The CDR3 loop is CASSSTGGGSPLHF. The CDR3 nucleotides read TGTGCCAGCAGCTCGACAGGGGGGGGGTCCCCCCTCCACTTT.